This T cell receptor (beta chain) stems from a study of OX40 agonist ivuxolimab in advanced cancers. Across the study: Partial response was recorded in three patients: one hepatocellular carcinoma and two cutaneous melanoma cases.

Of note for this clone: The junction does not match germline at one end; this may be a read error.

The CDR3 loop spans 15 amino acids. Germline V CDR1 and CDR2: MNHEY, SVGAGI. Drawing of blood for sampling happened at baseline, at cycle 4 day 1, and at cycle 7 day 1. Assay used: immunoSEQ multiplex PCR; TCRdb lists only in-frame clones, some missing. Among tens of thousands of clones, 77% were seen once, and the ten largest hold approximately 6%. The clonotype originates from an adult with an advanced solid tumor such as melanoma, head and neck, liver or kidney cancer. The sample in question was CD4+ or CD8+ T cells sorted from blood, obtained in a trial of the OX40 agonist ivuxolimab. This chain uses TRBV6-5 with TRBJ1-1, with unresolved D. Here the CDR3 reads CASSYSTVMNAEAFF. CDR3 in DNA: TGTGCCAGCAGTTACTCAACAGTGATGAACGCTGAAGCTTTCTTT.